One sample yielded the 14 T cell receptor beta chains listed below, sequenced in a study of identical twins. TCRdb re-derived calls from the 5' RACE reads in MiXCR, one entry per CDR3 protein. This table has roughly 230,000 distinct CDR3 sequences, roughly 8.7% appearing once. The same sample was also studied in work on yellow fever vaccine responses in identical twins.

Sequenced material: CD8+ T cells sorted from blood. Receptors were obtained from a woman aged 18-35 years in good health.

This clonotype appeared many times. A much larger clone lies a single base off, so this may be a read error. V gene TRBV28 combines with J gene TRBJ2-7, with no clear D. Trimming cost V 2 bases and J 4 bases, with 3 bases left between them. The germline CDR1 and CDR2 sequences are MDHEN and SYDVKM. This CDR3 has 11 residues. The CDR3 coding sequence is TGTGCCAGCAGTTTAAGGTACGAGCAGTACTTC. It is translated as CASSLRYEQYF.

This CDR3 is CASSAPGLRNIQYF. In DNA, the CDR3 is TGTGCCAGCAGTGCCCCGGGACTCAGAAACATTCAGTACTTC. The chain is built from TRBV27 and TRBJ2-4; tentatively, D is TRBD2 (6 bases). Germline values: CDR1 MNHEY, CDR2 SMNVEV (reference sequence). V lost 5 bases, J lost 6 bases, and 14 bases lay in between. This CDR3 contains 14 residues.

This clonotype was counted many times. Compared with germline, one end of the junction differs, possibly owing to a read error. This chain links TRBV7-7 with TRBJ1-1; D unresolved. The CDR3 extends over 13 amino acids. Germline assignment: CDR1 SSHAT and CDR2 FNYEAQ (reference sequence). The CDR3 DNA is TGTGCTAGCAGCTTAGTTCTGAACACTGAAGCTTTCTTT. Translation: CASSLVLNTEAFF.

The chain carries TRBV28 and TRBJ2-7; TRBD1 agrees at 11 bases. Losses at the gene ends were 6 bases for V and 0 bases for J; bases not matched to a gene: 4. The CDR3 runs 15 residues. The V gene's germline CDR1 is MDHEN and CDR2 SYDVKM. CDR3 loop: CASRPGQGVSYEQYF. CDR3 coding DNA: TGTGCCAGCAGACCGGGACAGGGGGTCTCCTACGAGCAGTACTTC.

This clonotype came up a few times. The J gene is TRBJ1-5, the V gene TRBV28, with a tentative D call TRBD1 (5 bases). Germline V gene sequence: CDR1 MDHEN, CDR2 SYDVKM. The CDR3 is made up of 15 amino acids. V lost 1 base and J 7 bases, leaving 14 bases between the germline ends. The CDR3 DNA reads as TGTGCCAGCAGTTTATCCCTTCAGGGAGGGCAGCCCCAGCATTTT. This codes for CASSLSLQGGQPQHF.

This chain joins TRBV2 and TRBJ2-6; possibly TRBD1 for D (5 bases). CDR3 length: 17 residues. From germline, CDR1 is SNHLY and CDR2 FYNNEI. Trimming left V 4 bases short and J 0 bases short, with 13 bases between. The DNA of the CDR3 is TGTGCCAGCAGTGGTATATTGGGGCTCTCTGGGGCCAACGTCCTGACTTTC. Encoded protein: CASSGILGLSGANVLTF.

The chain carries TRBV28 and TRBJ2-5; D is unclear. The ends were cut back, 1 base at V and 1 base at J, with 22 bases in the middle. The CDR3 runs 19 residues. Per germline, CDR1 MDHEN and CDR2 SYDVKM. The CDR3 DNA follows: TGTGCCAGCAGTTTATATTTGCGGCTACCCAGCCCCGGCCAAGAGACCCAGTACTTC. Protein product: CASSLYLRLPSPGQETQYF.

This clonotype was detected a few times. CDR3 protein: CASSEMVAGLNTGELFF. The CDR3 DNA is TGTGCCAGCAGTGAAATGGTGGCGGGACTGAACACCGGGGAGCTGTTTTTT. The V gene is TRBV6-1, the J gene TRBJ2-2, with a weak D call TRBD2 (6 bases). V gave up 2 bases and J gave up 1 base, with 14 bases separating them. Per germline, CDR1 MNHNS and CDR2 SASEGT. The CDR3 extends over 17 amino acids.

This clonotype has only a few counts. The CDR3, as DNA: TGTGCCAGCACTCAACGGATGAACACTGAAGCTTTCTTT. Its translation is CASTQRMNTEAFF. This chain joins TRBV6-1 and TRBJ1-1; D remains unclear. V lost 7 bases to trimming and J lost 0 bases, with 9 bases between them. Germline loops: CDR1 MNHNS, CDR2 SASEGT. The CDR3 runs 13 residues.

This clonotype was picked up many times. The gene calls are TRBV3-1 and TRBJ2-3; D possibly corresponds to TRBD2 (5 bases). Germline V lookup: CDR1 LGHDT, CDR2 YNNKEL (reference sequence). V lost 4 bases to trimming and J lost 8 bases, with 10 bases between them. The CDR3 has 12 amino acids. CDR3 residues: CASSLREGTQYF. Here the CDR3 DNA reads TGTGCCAGCAGCCTACGTGAGGGTACGCAGTATTTT.

This clonotype was seen more than once but under ten times. This chain links TRBV28 with TRBJ2-2; 9 nucleotides agree with TRBD1. The ends lost 2 bases at V and 6 bases at J; junction bases unmatched: 7. The CDR3 runs to 16 residues. Germline lookup yields CDR1 MDHEN and CDR2 SYDVKM. Here the CDR3 DNA reads TGTGCCAGCAGTTTACTCGACAGGGGGACTTCCGGGGAGCTGTTTTTT. Translating gives CASSLLDRGTSGELFF. Looking up the rest from reference TRBV28 and TRBJ2-2 gives the full variable domain: DVKVTQSSRYLVKRTGEKVFLECVQDMDHENMFWYRQDPGLGLRLIYFSYDVKMKEKGDIPEGYSVSREKKERFSLILESASTNQTSMYLCASSLLDRGTSGELFFGEGSRLTVL.

This chain joins TRBV5-6 and TRBJ1-5, with no clear D. V was trimmed by 0 bases and J by 5 bases, leaving 18 bases between them. CDR1 and CDR2 (germline): SGHDT, YYEEEE. The CDR3 runs to 17 residues. The CDR3 loop is CASSLAGLEGMDQPQHF. CDR3 coding DNA: TGTGCCAGCAGCTTGGCCGGCCTGGAGGGAATGGATCAGCCCCAGCATTTT.

This clonotype was observed at least ten times. The V gene is TRBV6-2 or TRBV6-3, the J gene TRBJ2-3; D is unresolved. This CDR3 is 14 amino acids long. Germline V gives CDR1 MNHEY, CDR2 SVGEGT. With 7 bases removed from V and 0 bases from J, the gap between germline ends came to 11 bases. The CDR3 sequence is CASIRLVSTDTQYF. The DNA for the CDR3 is TGTGCCAGCATCCGGCTGGTGAGCACAGATACGCAGTATTTT.

This clonotype was seen a handful of times. The CDR3 here is CAISDGGVDQPQHF. Here the CDR3 DNA reads TGTGCCATCAGTGACGGAGGCGTAGATCAGCCCCAGCATTTT. The chain uses TRBV10-3 and TRBJ1-5, with D hard to call. The CDR3 extends over 14 amino acids. V gave up 3 bases and J gave up 5 bases, with 11 bases separating them. CDR1 ENHRY and CDR2 SYGVKD come from the germline V gene.